This T cell receptor beta chain was observed in a study of T cells in Graves' hyperthyroidism and ophthalmopathy (dated by TCRdb to the late 2010s). At the level of the whole study: Peripheral blood was sampled at the time of initial diagnosis, prior to any treatment. The 75 to 100 discovery patients were randomly divided into training and test sets at a 7:3 ratio. The paper describes TCR Vbeta CDR3 sequencing of 140 or so peripheral blood samples, made up of about 41 ophthalmopathy patients, over 70 hyperthyroidism patients and roughly 17 progressor patients. To identify distinguishing TCR V-J signatures, a discovery cohort of about 95 patients was used, comprising some 45 with Graves' ophthalmopathy and approximately 58 with stable Graves' hyperthyroidism. An independent validation cohort of around 20 hyperthyroidism patients and about 15 patients who later progressed to ophthalmopathy tested prospective prediction of ophthalmopathy. In addition, the study compared T-cell repertoires in thyroid tissue and in blood from roughly 6 Graves' hyperthyroidism patients. Following sampling, methimazole starting at 30 mg daily was given to hyperthyroidism patients, and high-dose intravenous methylprednisolone was given to ophthalmopathy patients. Summary of the overall study and its limitations: A 13 V-J signature model separated ophthalmopathy from stable hyperthyroidism, with approximately 87% sensitivity and approximately 81% specificity in cross-validation and 80%/75% in testing. Sample size was not statistically predetermined, and blinding of investigators to group allocation was not performed. Most expanded thyroid clonotypes (frequency above 0.001) were also detected in blood, a finding suggesting that blood repertoires may reflect thyroid immune responses. During validation, the model predicted progression to ophthalmopathy a median of approximately 6 months ahead of onset, with almost 71% sensitivity and roughly 75% specificity.

Via the germline V gene (reference sequence), CDR1 is SEHNR and CDR2 FQNEAQ. V is pruned by 4 bases and J by 2 bases, leaving 7 bases of the junction without a gene match. The CDR3, cysteine through phenylalanine, is 15 amino acids long. The DNA shown is the 45-base CDR3, in frame from base 1. A patient counted as having stable Graves' hyperthyroidism if no progression to ophthalmopathy occurred over 18 months of follow-up. The hyperthyroidism patients were between 18 and 65 years old and newly diagnosed, with a disease duration of less than 2 months. Any patient with an uncontrolled infection, another autoimmune disease, pregnancy or lactation was excluded. Diagnoses were established on the basis of clinical symptoms, serum thyroxine and TRAb, thyroid ultrasound, and orbital computed tomography. Ficoll-Paque density gradient centrifugation was used to isolate PBMCs from around 10 ml of fresh peripheral blood. Total RNA was extracted with Trizol reagent, and quality was checked on an Agilent 2100 Bioanalyzer.

This clonotype was observed at least ten times. It has no known antigen specificity. Base qualities are missing; no much larger clone stands one base away. Amplification of TCR beta CDR3 regions was carried out from RNA transcripts. A first-round RT-PCR of the TCR CDR3 used the HTBI primer set with the Qiagen OneStep RT-PCR kit. A second multiplex PCR round built the libraries, followed by size selection and purification. The libraries were sequenced on an Illumina HiSeq2000 using paired-end 100 bp reads. As for how the authors treated the data: SOAPnuke was used to process the raw data, throwing out any read that contained adapters or uncalled bases, had a mean Phred below 15, or lacked an exact constant-primer or identifier match. High-quality paired reads were merged using COPE v1.2.5, and each unique nucleotide sequence was defined as a clonotype. Clonotypes were aligned to IMGT TRBV, TRBD and TRBJ reference segments using MiTCR v1.1. Analysis was restricted to V-J combinations with a frequency above 0.0001, which covered just over 98% of repertoires. The TCS score was defined as the ratio of F50 (clonal expansion) to E x V (chaos), calculated using BLOSUM62-based TCRdist between CDR3 peptides within each V-J. Welch's t-statistics and random forest reduced 450 to 600 V-J features to under 15, which were used in a naive Bayes classifier (R e1071). Starting from the raw public reads, TCRdb applied fastp trimming at Q25, assembled clones with MiXCR and retained in-frame beta chains. Each CDR3 protein gets just one entry, which takes the most common genes and DNA from the rows behind it. TCRdb's processing, not the authors', yielded these V and J calls. Present in this sample are some 350,000 distinct CDR3 sequences, about a fifth of which were seen just once. The biggest ten clones account for around 3.6% of the sample.

The V and J segments used are TRBV7-9 and TRBJ1-1; the junction holds 7 bases that match TRBD1. This clonotype was sampled from a woman in her late teens or twenties with Graves' hyperthyroidism. The sequencing sample was made of blood. The CDR3 sequence is CASSSWGDSNTEAFF. The DNA sequence is as follows: TGTGCCAGCAGCTCCTGGGGGGACAGCAACACTGAAGCTTTCTTT.